These T cell receptor beta chains were read from a single sample in a study of blood T cell repertoires in COVID-19. Generated by immunoSEQ multiplex PCR, the TCRdb table keeps only in-frame clones and is missing some. Of 230,000 or so clones listed, around 84% are singletons. Sequencing was carried out using peripheral blood. All receptors derive from a man younger than 45 with active or convalescent COVID-19. Each CDR3 is given with its conserved first and last residue. D genes are given only for firm matches. Expanded clones get a size class; other rows say once, few or many, or leave the size out.

J gene	V gene	CDR3 length	clone size	D gene	CDR3 protein	CDR3 DNA
TRBJ2-3	TRBV4-1	17	-	-	CASSQGLLAGRGDTQYF	TGCGCCAGCAGCCAGGGTTTACTTGCGGGGAGAGGAGATACGCAGTATTTT
TRBJ2-1	TRBV7-2	16	-	TRBD2	CASSPPSGGPNNEQFF	TGTGCCAGCAGCCCACCAAGCGGGGGGCCAAACAATGAGCAGTTCTTC
TRBJ1-6	TRBV4-3	17	-	TRBD1	CASSQDQGAGGNSPLHF	TGCGCCAGCAGCCAAGATCAAGGGGCAGGGGGTAATTCACCCCTCCACTTT
TRBJ2-2	TRBV9	14	-	TRBD2	CASSVGGSTGELFF	TGTGCCAGCAGCGTAGGCGGGAGCACCGGGGAGCTGTTTTTT
TRBJ2-7	TRBV4-2	16	few	TRBD1	CASSQDPRTGGDEQYF	TGTGCCAGCAGCCAAGATCCCCGGACAGGGGGCGACGAGCAGTACTTC
TRBJ2-5	TRBV6-2/TRBV6-3	13	-	-	CASSRSGRETQYF	TGTGCCAGCAGTCGGAGCGGACGTGAGACCCAGTACTTC
TRBJ2-1	TRBV4-2	16	-	-	CASSQVGSRFGNEQFF	TGTGCCAGCAGCCAAGTAGGGAGTAGGTTTGGGAATGAGCAGTTCTTC
TRBJ1-5	TRBV19	14	few	TRBD1	CASSTGQGIQPQHF	TGTGCCAGTAGTACCGGACAGGGGATTCAGCCCCAGCATTTT
TRBJ2-1	TRBV11-3	11	-	-	CASSFGGEQFF	TGTGCCAGCAGCTTCGGGGGTGAGCAGTTCTTC
TRBJ2-2	TRBV28	15	-	-	CASSPPRVGTGELFF	TGTGCCAGCAGTCCCCCCAGGGTTGGGACCGGGGAGCTGTTTTTT
TRBJ2-7	TRBV12-3/TRBV12-4	12	-	-	CASSPGSYEQYF	TGTGCCAGCTCCCCGGGGTCCTACGAGCAGTACTTC
TRBJ2-2	TRBV9	17	once	-	CASSVATTGRYPGELFF	TGTGCCAGCAGCGTAGCTACGACAGGGAGGTACCCCGGGGAGCTGTTTTTT
TRBJ2-2	TRBV7-2	16	-	-	CASSLNGRLLTGELFF	TGTGCCAGCAGCTTAAACGGCAGACTCCTCACCGGGGAGCTGTTTTTT
TRBJ2-1	TRBV15	17	-	TRBD2	CATSRDLAGGSYNEQFF	TGTGCCACCAGCAGAGATTTGGCGGGAGGGAGCTACAATGAGCAGTTCTTC
TRBJ2-1	TRBV28	14	-	-	CASGDTRADNEQFF	TGTGCCAGCGGTGATACGCGGGCGGACAATGAGCAGTTCTTC
TRBJ2-1	TRBV5-1	14	-	TRBD2	CASSSIAGGGEQFF	TGCGCCAGCAGCTCGATAGCGGGAGGGGGTGAGCAGTTCTTC
TRBJ2-1	TRBV29-1	11	-	-	CSVGSGNEQFF	TGCAGCGTTGGGTCGGGTAATGAGCAGTTCTTC
TRBJ1-2	TRBV7-9	14	-	TRBD1	CASSLDRGFVGYTF	TGTGCCAGCAGCCTGGACAGGGGATTTGTCGGCTACACCTTC
TRBJ2-7	TRBV5-6	13	-	-	CASSLVGVYEQYF	TGTGCCAGCAGCTTGGTGGGAGTCTACGAGCAGTACTTC
TRBJ1-1	TRBV2	14	once	TRBD1	CASRRDRAVIEAFF	TGTGCCAGCCGACGAGACAGGGCCGTAATTGAAGCTTTCTTT
TRBJ2-7	TRBV6-5	12	-	-	CASSWTVYEQYF	TGTGCCAGCAGCTGGACTGTCTACGAGCAGTACTTC
TRBJ1-5	TRBV7-6	15	-	-	CASSANRDINQPQHF	TGTGCCAGCAGCGCGAACCGGGACATCAATCAGCCCCAGCATTTT
TRBJ2-1	TRBV30	15	-	-	CAWSARVSSYNEQFF	TGTGCCTGGAGTGCGAGGGTGAGCTCCTACAATGAGCAGTTCTTC
TRBJ2-7	TRBV5-1	15	-	TRBD1	CASSSPDRGIYEQYF	TGCGCCAGCAGCTCCCCGGACAGGGGCATCTACGAGCAGTACTTC
TRBJ2-1	TRBV6-2/TRBV6-3	14	-	-	CASSFWRAGIEQFF	TGTGCCAGCAGCTTTTGGCGGGCCGGGATTGAGCAGTTCTTC
TRBJ2-3	TRBV5-6	15	-	-	CASGSLGLSTDTQYF	TGTGCCAGCGGTTCCCTCGGACTCAGCACAGATACGCAGTATTTT
TRBJ1-5	TRBV28	13	few	TRBD1	CASSWGQGQPQHF	TGTGCCAGCAGTTGGGGACAGGGGCAGCCCCAGCATTTT
TRBJ1-1	TRBV5-1	15	-	TRBD1	CASSLGDRPRTEAFF	TGCGCCAGCAGCTTGGGGGACAGGCCGAGGACTGAAGCTTTCTTT
TRBJ1-1	TRBV7-2	14	-	-	CASSSGQLNTEAFF	TGTGCCAGCAGCTCAGGACAGTTGAACACTGAAGCTTTCTTT
TRBJ2-3	TRBV2	15	-	-	CASITRALSTDTQYF	TGTGCCAGCATCACCAGGGCCCTTAGCACAGATACGCAGTATTTT
TRBJ1-3	TRBV30	15	-	-	CAWSRGVGTGNTIYF	TGTGCCTGGAGCCGCGGTGTTGGAACTGGAAACACCATATATTTT
TRBJ1-1	TRBV2	14	-	-	CASRGHRLNTEAFF	TGTGCCAGCAGGGGGCACAGATTGAACACTGAAGCTTTCTTT
TRBJ2-7	TRBV27	15	-	-	CASSLGQGGSYEQYF	TGTGCCAGCAGTTTAGGGCAGGGGGGCTCCTACGAGCAGTACTTC
TRBJ2-2	TRBV19	14	-	-	CASSMVRGTGELFF	TGTGCCAGTAGTATGGTCCGGGGGACCGGGGAGCTGTTTTTT
TRBJ2-3	TRBV29-1	13	-	-	CSAPGRAPDTQYF	TGCAGCGCCCCCGGCAGGGCCCCAGATACGCAGTATTTT
TRBJ1-1	TRBV9	15	-	-	CASSVEGSWVTEAFF	TGTGCCAGCAGCGTAGAGGGGTCTTGGGTCACTGAAGCTTTCTTT
TRBJ2-5	TRBV14	17	once	TRBD1	CASSQDLAGGPQETQYF	TGTGCCAGCAGCCAAGATTTGGCAGGGGGCCCCCAAGAGACCCAGTACTTC
TRBJ2-5	TRBV12-3/TRBV12-4	12	-	TRBD2	CASQGGRETQYF	TGTGCCAGCCAGGGAGGGCGGGAGACCCAGTACTTC
TRBJ2-7	TRBV6-5	12	once	-	CARPGPTYEQYF	TGTGCCAGACCCGGTCCAACCTACGAGCAGTACTTC
TRBJ1-1	TRBV25-1	15	once	-	CASSEGPGSNTEAFF	TGTGCCAGCAGTGAAGGTCCGGGTTCGAACACTGAAGCTTTCTTT
TRBJ2-3	TRBV24-1	15	-	TRBD2	CATSGVAGSTDTQYF	TGTGCCACCAGTGGGGTAGCGGGGAGCACAGATACGCAGTATTTT
TRBJ2-1	TRBV19	22	few	-	CASSIVLAGGDRGPGSYNEQFF	TGTGCCAGTAGTATCGTACTAGCTGGGGGGGACCGGGGGCCGGGCTCCTACAATGAGCAGTTCTTC
TRBJ1-3	TRBV4-2	16	once	-	CASSQGWTVSGNTIYF	TGTGCCAGCAGCCAGGGCTGGACAGTCTCTGGAAACACCATATATTTT
TRBJ1-3	TRBV3-1/TRBV3-2	18	few	TRBD1	CASSHLWATGEYGNTIYF	TGTGCCAGCAGCCACCTTTGGGCGACAGGGGAGTATGGAAACACCATATATTTT
TRBJ2-3	TRBV5-6	18	-	TRBD2	CASSLGAGTSGSADTQYF	TGTGCCAGCAGCTTGGGCGCCGGGACTAGCGGGAGTGCAGATACGCAGTATTTT
TRBJ2-5	TRBV10-2	16	-	-	CASSEVRGPTKETQYF	TGCGCCAGCAGTGAGGTGCGGGGCCCGACCAAAGAGACCCAGTACTTC
TRBJ1-1	TRBV7-9	12	-	-	CASSLVQTEAFF	TGTGCCAGCAGCTTAGTTCAAACTGAAGCTTTCTTT
TRBJ2-3	TRBV13	15	-	TRBD2	CASSTPSGGTDTQYF	TGTGCCAGCAGCACCCCTAGCGGTGGGACAGATACGCAGTATTTT
TRBJ1-2	TRBV30	12	few	-	CAWTVLNYGYTF	TGTGCCTGGACAGTCCTTAACTATGGCTACACCTTC
TRBJ2-5	TRBV19	15	-	-	CASSTSNQGRETQYF	TGTGCCAGTAGTACTTCCAACCAGGGGCGGGAGACCCAGTACTTC
TRBJ1-2	TRBV5-4	13	once	-	CASSAGTSYGYTF	TGTGCCAGCAGCGCGGGGACTTCGTATGGCTACACCTTC
TRBJ2-1	TRBV5-6	16	once	TRBD2	CASSFSAGGLINEQFF	TGTGCCAGCAGCTTCTCAGCGGGAGGGCTTATCAATGAGCAGTTCTTC
TRBJ2-3	TRBV24-1	15	-	TRBD1	CATSDPRGRTDTQYF	TGTGCCACCAGTGACCCGAGGGGGCGGACAGATACGCAGTATTTT